This is a list of T cell receptor beta chains from one sample in a study of blood T cell repertoires in COVID-19. Sequenced by immunoSEQ multiplex PCR; TCRdb stores in-frame clones only, minus some. Seen here are 230,000 or so clones, around 90% observed once, and the top ten hold under 2.5%. Sequencing was done on a sample of peripheral blood. The receptors derive from a woman aged 55-69 years with COVID-19, enrolled during active disease. Both conserved end residues are part of each CDR3. The D gene is left open where the match is weak. Rows give clone size only sometimes, using once, few, many, or a class for an expanded clone.

V,size,D,J,CDR3,DNA
TRBV15,once,NA,TRBJ2-7,CATSVGTTSSYEQYF,TGTGCCACCAGCGTAGGAACTACTAGCTCCTACGAGCAGTACTTC
TRBV7-2,NA,NA,TRBJ1-2,CASSIYTDYTF,TGTGCCAGCAGCATTTACACCGACTACACCTTC
TRBV24-1,NA,NA,TRBJ2-3,CATSSRDTDTQYF,TGTGCCACCAGTAGCCGGGATACAGATACGCAGTATTTT
TRBV24-1,NA,NA,TRBJ2-3,CATSSYFSTDTQYF,TGTGCCACCAGTTCCTACTTTAGCACAGATACGCAGTATTTT
TRBV18,NA,NA,TRBJ1-2,CASSPRGGDGYTF,TGTGCCAGCTCACCTAGGGGAGGGGACGGCTACACCTTC
TRBV7-2,NA,NA,TRBJ1-6,CASSLKGYYNSPLHF,TGTGCCAGCAGCTTAAAGGGGTACTATAATTCACCCCTCCACTTT
TRBV5-8,NA,TRBD1,TRBJ2-1,CASSRTGEREKFF,TGTGCCAGCAGCCGGACAGGGGAGCGAGAAAAGTTCTTC
TRBV7-2,NA,NA,TRBJ2-7,CASSTAAGTHTYEQYF,TGTGCCAGCAGCACTGCGGCCGGGACACACACCTACGAGCAGTACTTC
TRBV5-4,NA,TRBD1,TRBJ2-1,CASSLVGTGANEQFF,TGTGCCAGCAGCTTGGTCGGGACAGGGGCCAATGAGCAGTTCTTC
TRBV6-6,NA,NA,TRBJ1-2,CASSNVGRLGYGYTF,TGTGCCAGCAGCAACGTGGGTCGGCTAGGCTATGGCTACACCTTC
TRBV6-6,NA,TRBD1,TRBJ2-5,CASSSAWDSTQETQYF,TGTGCCAGCAGTTCGGCCTGGGACAGTACACAAGAGACCCAGTACTTC
TRBV4-1,NA,TRBD2,TRBJ2-3,CASSQERRGAPDTQYF,TGCGCCAGCAGCCAAGAACGGCGGGGGGCCCCAGATACGCAGTATTTT
TRBV10-3,NA,TRBD1,TRBJ1-1,CAISGYQGVSEAFF,TGTGCCATCAGTGGATATCAGGGGGTCTCTGAAGCTTTCTTT
TRBV4-3,NA,TRBD2,TRBJ2-2,CASSQAGGLTGELFF,TGCGCCAGCAGCCAAGCCGGGGGGTTGACCGGGGAGCTGTTTTTT
TRBV5-1,NA,NA,TRBJ2-7,CASSLGANEQYF,TGCGCCAGCAGCTTGGGAGCGAACGAGCAGTACTTC
TRBV2,NA,NA,TRBJ1-1,CASIQAANTEAFF,TGTGCCAGCATACAGGCTGCCAACACTGAAGCTTTCTTT
TRBV19,NA,NA,TRBJ1-5,CASSMGGSEPQHF,TGTGCCAGTAGTATGGGGGGGAGTGAGCCCCAGCATTTT
TRBV4-1,NA,TRBD1,TRBJ1-2,CASSQVSGRGQRYYGYTF,TGCGCCAGCAGCCAAGTTAGCGGCAGGGGGCAAAGGTACTATGGCTACACCTTC
TRBV7-2,NA,NA,TRBJ2-1,CASSSAGLATHNEQFF,TGTGCCAGCAGCTCGGCGGGCCTCGCTACCCACAATGAGCAGTTCTTC
TRBV6-5,NA,TRBD1,TRBJ2-7,CASSPPTGNAYEQYF,TGTGCCAGCAGTCCCCCGACAGGGAATGCCTACGAGCAGTACTTC
TRBV3-1/TRBV3-2,NA,TRBD1,TRBJ1-1,CASSPGQVGTEAFF,TGTGCCAGCAGCCCGGGACAGGTTGGCACTGAAGCTTTCTTT
TRBV11-2,NA,NA,TRBJ1-1,CASSVVGQTNTEAFF,TGTGCCAGCAGCGTAGTGGGACAAACGAACACTGAAGCTTTCTTT
TRBV29-1,NA,TRBD1,TRBJ1-1,CSVGTGQGFSMNTEAFF,TGCAGCGTTGGAACCGGACAGGGCTTTTCCATGAACACTGAAGCTTTCTTT
TRBV5-1,NA,TRBD2,TRBJ2-7,CASSLGGGSNEQYF,TGCGCCAGCAGCTTGGGGGGAGGGAGCAACGAGCAGTACTTC